The rows below give T cell receptor beta chains drawn from one sample of a study of blood T cell repertoires in COVID-19. Clones were sequenced by immunoSEQ multiplex PCR, and TCRdb holds only the in-frame ones, with some missing. The table includes over 140,000 clones, approximately 84% detected once. Material for sequencing was peripheral blood. Receptors were obtained from an older woman with acute or convalescent COVID-19. The CDR3 runs from the conserved cysteine through the conserved F or W. D genes are given only for firm matches. The size of a clone is reported for some rows only, either as once, few or many, or as a class for expanded clones.

clone size: .; V gene: TRBV30; D gene: TRBD2; J gene: TRBJ2-5; CDR3 DNA: TGTGCCTGGAGTGTAGGACTAGCAGGAGGGTATGAGACCCAGTACTTC; CDR3 protein: CAWSVGLAGGYETQYF
clone size: .; V gene: TRBV27; D gene: TRBD1; J gene: TRBJ2-7; CDR3 DNA: TGTGCCAGCGCCGACAGGGTCTACGAGCAGTACTTC; CDR3 protein: CASADRVYEQYF
clone size: .; V gene: TRBV3-1/TRBV3-2; D gene: TRBD2; J gene: TRBJ2-1; CDR3 DNA: TGTGCCAGCAGCCAAGAAGCGCGCACGGGAGGGCCCTTCTTC; CDR3 protein: CASSQEARTGGPFF
clone size: .; V gene: TRBV5-8; D gene: TRBD1; J gene: TRBJ2-2; CDR3 DNA: TGTGCCAGCAGCGTACGGACAGGGGTTTTATCCGGGGAGCTGTTTTTT; CDR3 protein: CASSVRTGVLSGELFF
clone size: few; V gene: TRBV10-1; D gene: .; J gene: TRBJ1-5; CDR3 DNA: TGCGCCAGCGCCAATAGGGAAAGGGGCCAGGGGATAAATCAGCCCCAGCATTTT; CDR3 protein: CASANRERGQGINQPQHF
clone size: few; V gene: TRBV27; D gene: .; J gene: TRBJ1-2; CDR3 DNA: TGTGCCAGCAGTCCACCGGGGGTTCAGATGTGGGGCTACACCTTC; CDR3 protein: CASSPPGVQMWGYTF
clone size: .; V gene: TRBV5-1; D gene: TRBD2; J gene: TRBJ2-1; CDR3 DNA: TGCGCCAGCAGCATTAGACTAGCGAGCTACAATGAGCAGTTCTTC; CDR3 protein: CASSIRLASYNEQFF
clone size: .; V gene: TRBV2; D gene: .; J gene: TRBJ1-4; CDR3 DNA: TGTGCCAGCAATACTGCAACTAATGAAAAACTGTTTTTT; CDR3 protein: CASNTATNEKLFF
clone size: .; V gene: TRBV30; D gene: TRBD1; J gene: TRBJ1-5; CDR3 DNA: TGTGCCTGGAGTAAAGGGGGCAGCGGGCCCCAGCATTTT; CDR3 protein: CAWSKGGSGPQHF
clone size: .; V gene: TRBV7-9; D gene: .; J gene: TRBJ2-1; CDR3 DNA: TGTGCCAGCAGACCGATTCGGGGGAATTACAATGAGCAGTTCTTC; CDR3 protein: CASRPIRGNYNEQFF
clone size: .; V gene: TRBV5-1; D gene: TRBD2; J gene: TRBJ2-3; CDR3 DNA: TGCGCCAGCAGCCAGACACGGGGGGGCGGAGGCACAGATACGCAGTATTTT; CDR3 protein: CASSQTRGGGGTDTQYF
clone size: .; V gene: TRBV30; D gene: TRBD2; J gene: TRBJ2-4; CDR3 DNA: TGTGCCTGGGCCATTAGCGGGAGTAGGGACATTCAGTACTTC; CDR3 protein: CAWAISGSRDIQYF
clone size: .; V gene: TRBV7-2; D gene: .; J gene: TRBJ1-6; CDR3 DNA: TGTGCCAGCAGCCGCCGACTCGGCGGCAATTCACCCCTCCACTTT; CDR3 protein: CASSRRLGGNSPLHF
clone size: .; V gene: TRBV11-3; D gene: TRBD2; J gene: TRBJ2-5; CDR3 DNA: TGTGCCAGCAGCGGGGACCGGACTAGCGGGAGATGGGAGACCCAGTACTTC; CDR3 protein: CASSGDRTSGRWETQYF
clone size: .; V gene: TRBV7-2; D gene: .; J gene: TRBJ2-3; CDR3 DNA: TGTGCCAGCAGCTTATGGCCAGGGGCAGATACGCAGTATTTT; CDR3 protein: CASSLWPGADTQYF
clone size: .; V gene: TRBV12-3/TRBV12-4; D gene: .; J gene: TRBJ1-3; CDR3 DNA: TGTGCCAGCAGGCTACCCGGTGTCACCATATATTTT; CDR3 protein: CASRLPGVTIYF
clone size: .; V gene: TRBV19; D gene: .; J gene: TRBJ2-3; CDR3 DNA: TGTGCCAGTAGCCGGGCAGGGATCGCAGATACGCAGTATTTT; CDR3 protein: CASSRAGIADTQYF
clone size: .; V gene: TRBV15; D gene: .; J gene: TRBJ2-5; CDR3 DNA: TGTGCCACCAGCAGAGCTCAAGAGACCCAGTACTTC; CDR3 protein: CATSRAQETQYF
clone size: .; V gene: TRBV7-2; D gene: .; J gene: TRBJ2-1; CDR3 DNA: TGTGCCAGCAAAAACGGGGGCTCCTACAATGAGCAGTTCTTC; CDR3 protein: CASKNGGSYNEQFF
clone size: .; V gene: TRBV28; D gene: TRBD2; J gene: TRBJ2-1; CDR3 DNA: TGTGCCAGCAGTCCCTGGACTAGCGGAAACAATGAGCAGTTCTTC; CDR3 protein: CASSPWTSGNNEQFF
clone size: .; V gene: TRBV27; D gene: TRBD1; J gene: TRBJ2-1; CDR3 DNA: TGTGCCAGCAGTTTATTAATCGGGACAGGGCTAAGGAATGAGCAGTTCTTC; CDR3 protein: CASSLLIGTGLRNEQFF
clone size: .; V gene: TRBV28; D gene: TRBD2; J gene: TRBJ2-3; CDR3 DNA: TGTGCCAGCAGTCTTAGCGGGAGAAGCACAGATACGCAGTATTTT; CDR3 protein: CASSLSGRSTDTQYF
clone size: .; V gene: TRBV28; D gene: .; J gene: TRBJ1-5; CDR3 DNA: TGTGCCAGCAGTTTCGGGGGGAAACAGCCCCAGCATTTT; CDR3 protein: CASSFGGKQPQHF
clone size: .; V gene: TRBV5-4; D gene: TRBD2; J gene: TRBJ2-3; CDR3 DNA: TGTGCCAGCAGCTTACTAGCGGGCAAAAGTACAGATACGCAGTATTTT; CDR3 protein: CASSLLAGKSTDTQYF
clone size: once; V gene: TRBV19; D gene: TRBD1; J gene: TRBJ1-2; CDR3 DNA: TGTGCCAGTAGTATCTATGACCCGACAGGGGTCAGCTATGGCTACACCTTC; CDR3 protein: CASSIYDPTGVSYGYTF
clone size: .; V gene: TRBV5-1; D gene: .; J gene: TRBJ2-7; CDR3 DNA: TGCGCCAGCAGCTTGGACGGCCGGGGGTACGAGCAGTACTTC; CDR3 protein: CASSLDGRGYEQYF
clone size: .; V gene: TRBV7-9; D gene: TRBD1; J gene: TRBJ2-7; CDR3 DNA: TGTGCCAGCAGCTACCGGGGACAGGGGAAGAACGAGCAGTACTTC; CDR3 protein: CASSYRGQGKNEQYF
clone size: .; V gene: TRBV6-6; D gene: .; J gene: TRBJ1-1; CDR3 DNA: TGTGCCAGCCGAATACTACAGGGTCGCACTGAAGCTTTCTTT; CDR3 protein: CASRILQGRTEAFF
clone size: .; V gene: TRBV16; D gene: TRBD1; J gene: TRBJ2-3; CDR3 DNA: TGTGCCAGCAGCCAATCCGGGACAGGGGCGCCAGATACGCAGTATTTT; CDR3 protein: CASSQSGTGAPDTQYF
clone size: .; V gene: TRBV30; D gene: .; J gene: TRBJ2-5; CDR3 DNA: TGTGCCTGGAGAGAAAACAGGTTCGGTGGGGAGACCCAGTACTTC; CDR3 protein: CAWRENRFGGETQYF
clone size: .; V gene: TRBV4-1; D gene: TRBD2; J gene: TRBJ2-7; CDR3 DNA: TGCGCCAGCAGCCAAGAAGCGGGGCCCTACGAGCAGTACTTC; CDR3 protein: CASSQEAGPYEQYF
clone size: .; V gene: TRBV4-1; D gene: TRBD2; J gene: TRBJ2-1; CDR3 DNA: TGCGCCAGCAGCCAAGGGTCTCGCGGGAGGGGCAATGAGCAGTTCTTC; CDR3 protein: CASSQGSRGRGNEQFF
clone size: few; V gene: TRBV28; D gene: .; J gene: TRBJ1-5; CDR3 DNA: TGTGCCAGCAGTTTGGAAGGGACATCGAGTCAGCCCCAGCATTTT; CDR3 protein: CASSLEGTSSQPQHF
clone size: .; V gene: TRBV7-3; D gene: .; J gene: TRBJ1-1; CDR3 DNA: TGTGCCAGCAGCCTCTATTCTAACACTGAAGCTTTCTTT; CDR3 protein: CASSLYSNTEAFF
clone size: .; V gene: TRBV27; D gene: .; J gene: TRBJ1-2; CDR3 DNA: TGTGCCAGCAGTTTATTACCAGGATCCTATGGCTACACCTTC; CDR3 protein: CASSLLPGSYGYTF
clone size: once; V gene: TRBV11-2; D gene: .; J gene: TRBJ2-5; CDR3 DNA: TGTGCCAGCAGCTTAGGGACTCGGGGAGAGACCCAGTACTTC; CDR3 protein: CASSLGTRGETQYF
clone size: .; V gene: TRBV6-5; D gene: .; J gene: TRBJ1-2; CDR3 DNA: TGTGCCAGCCAGGGTACTTACTATGGCTACACCTTC; CDR3 protein: CASQGTYYGYTF
clone size: .; V gene: TRBV6-5; D gene: TRBD2; J gene: TRBJ2-1; CDR3 DNA: TGTGCCAGCAGTTACTCAGAGACTAGCGGGTCTGAGCAGTTCTTC; CDR3 protein: CASSYSETSGSEQFF
clone size: .; V gene: TRBV2; D gene: .; J gene: TRBJ1-5; CDR3 DNA: TGTGCCAGCAGCACTGGAGGAAGCAATCAGCCCCAGCATTTT; CDR3 protein: CASSTGGSNQPQHF